This entry lists 2 T cell receptor beta chains sequenced from one sample in a study of CD8 T cells in ankylosing spondylitis. MiXCR, applied by TCRdb to the 5' RACE reads, yields one record per CDR3 protein. There are approximately 220,000 distinct CDR3 sequences in the sample; 8% to 11% occur only once, and 21% lies in the top ten. The material sequenced was blood, either unsorted or a sorted T cell fraction (not recorded which). These receptors all come from a male donor with ankylosing spondylitis or in good health (not recorded which).

This clonotype occurred many times. The genes are TRBV14 and TRBJ2-3; 7 positions match TRBD1. V lost 1 base and J lost 1; bases outside the gene matches: 2. Germline V CDR1 and CDR2: SGHDN, FVKESK. The CDR3 spans 15 residues. The CDR3 coding sequence is TGTGCCAGCAGCCAAGGTCAGGGGGGCACAGATACGCAGTATTTT. Amino acids: CASSQGQGGTDTQYF.

The sample holds many counts of this clonotype. This sequence joins TRBV11-2 and TRBJ2-3, with D possibly being TRBD1 (6 bases). CDR1 is SGHAT and CDR2 is FQNNGV in the germline V gene. Deletions cut 3 bases from V and 2 bases from J, with 18 bases between. CDR3 length: 17 residues. The CDR3 DNA sequence: TGTGCCAGCAGCTTTCGCGGGTCAGGGGCCTTCACAGATACGCAGTATTTT. The encoded protein is CASSFRGSGAFTDTQYF.